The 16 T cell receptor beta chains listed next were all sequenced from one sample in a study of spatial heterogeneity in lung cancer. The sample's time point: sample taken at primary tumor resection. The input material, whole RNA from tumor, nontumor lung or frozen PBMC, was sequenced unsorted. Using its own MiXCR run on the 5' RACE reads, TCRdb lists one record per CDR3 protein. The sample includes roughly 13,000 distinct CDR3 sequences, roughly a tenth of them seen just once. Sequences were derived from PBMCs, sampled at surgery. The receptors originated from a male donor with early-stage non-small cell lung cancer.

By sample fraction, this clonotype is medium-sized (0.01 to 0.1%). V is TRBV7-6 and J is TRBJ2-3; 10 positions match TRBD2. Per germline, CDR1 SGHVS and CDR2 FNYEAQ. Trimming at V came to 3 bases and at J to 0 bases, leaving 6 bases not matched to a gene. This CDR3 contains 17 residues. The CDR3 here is CASSLGLAGGSTDTQYF. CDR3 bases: TGTGCCAGCAGCTTGGGTTTAGCGGGAGGTAGCACAGATACGCAGTATTTT.

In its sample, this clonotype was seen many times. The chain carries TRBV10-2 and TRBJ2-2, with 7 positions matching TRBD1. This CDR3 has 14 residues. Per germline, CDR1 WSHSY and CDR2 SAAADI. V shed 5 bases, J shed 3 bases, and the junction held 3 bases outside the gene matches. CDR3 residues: CASSKTGDTGELFF. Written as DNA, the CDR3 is TGCGCCAGCAGTAAAACAGGGGACACCGGGGAGCTGTTTTTT.

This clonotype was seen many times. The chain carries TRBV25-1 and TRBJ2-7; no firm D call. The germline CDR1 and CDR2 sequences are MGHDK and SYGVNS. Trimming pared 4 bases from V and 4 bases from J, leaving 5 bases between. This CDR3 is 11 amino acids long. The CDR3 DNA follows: TGTGCCAGCAGTGGGTTTTACGAGCAGTACTTC. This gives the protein CASSGFYEQYF.

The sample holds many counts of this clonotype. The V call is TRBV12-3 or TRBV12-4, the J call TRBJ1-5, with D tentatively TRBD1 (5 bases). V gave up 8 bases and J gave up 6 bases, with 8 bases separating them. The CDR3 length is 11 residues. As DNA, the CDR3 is TGTGCCAGCGGGGGTGTTCAGCCCCAGCATTTT. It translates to CASGGVQPQHF.

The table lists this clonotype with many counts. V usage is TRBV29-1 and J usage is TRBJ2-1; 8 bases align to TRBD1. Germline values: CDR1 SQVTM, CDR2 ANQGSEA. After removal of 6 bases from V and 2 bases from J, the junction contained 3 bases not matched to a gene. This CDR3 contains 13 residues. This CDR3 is CSVGQGPYNEQFF. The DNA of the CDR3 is TGCAGCGTAGGACAGGGACCCTACAATGAGCAGTTCTTC.

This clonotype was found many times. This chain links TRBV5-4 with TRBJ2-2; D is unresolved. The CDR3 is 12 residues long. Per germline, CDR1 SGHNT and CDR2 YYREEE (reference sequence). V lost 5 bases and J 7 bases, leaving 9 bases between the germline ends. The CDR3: CASSDDGGELFF. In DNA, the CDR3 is TGTGCCAGCAGTGATGATGGCGGGGAGCTGTTTTTT.

Here the CDR3 reads CASSQSGTEAFF. The CDR3 region has the DNA TGTGCCAGCAGCCAGAGTGGGACTGAAGCTTTCTTT. The chain carries TRBV11-2 and TRBJ1-1; D gene unclear. This CDR3 has 12 amino acids. V lost 5 bases to trimming and J lost 5 bases, with 9 bases between them. From germline, CDR1 is SGHAT and CDR2 FQNNGV.

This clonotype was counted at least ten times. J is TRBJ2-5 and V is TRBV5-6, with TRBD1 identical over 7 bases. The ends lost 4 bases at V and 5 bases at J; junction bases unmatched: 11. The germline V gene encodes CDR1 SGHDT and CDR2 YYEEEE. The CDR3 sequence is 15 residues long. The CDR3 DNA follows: TGTGCCAGCAGCCCCCCTAGCAGGGGGTGGGAGACCCAGTACTTC. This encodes CASSPPSRGWETQYF.

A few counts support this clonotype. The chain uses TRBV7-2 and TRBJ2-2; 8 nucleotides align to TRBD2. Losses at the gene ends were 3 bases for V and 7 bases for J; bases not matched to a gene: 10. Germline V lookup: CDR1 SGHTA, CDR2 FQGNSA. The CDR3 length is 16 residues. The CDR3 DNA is TGTGCCAGCAGCTTGGGCGGGAGGCCCGTTAGCGGGGAGCTGTTTTTT. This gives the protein CASSLGGRPVSGELFF.

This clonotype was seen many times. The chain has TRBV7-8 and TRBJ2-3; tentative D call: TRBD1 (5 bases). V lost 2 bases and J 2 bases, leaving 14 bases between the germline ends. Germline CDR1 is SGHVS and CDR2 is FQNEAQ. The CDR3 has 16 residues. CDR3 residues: CASSLTGQGSTDTQYF. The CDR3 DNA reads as TGTGCCAGCAGCTTAACCGGGCAGGGATCCACAGATACGCAGTATTTT.

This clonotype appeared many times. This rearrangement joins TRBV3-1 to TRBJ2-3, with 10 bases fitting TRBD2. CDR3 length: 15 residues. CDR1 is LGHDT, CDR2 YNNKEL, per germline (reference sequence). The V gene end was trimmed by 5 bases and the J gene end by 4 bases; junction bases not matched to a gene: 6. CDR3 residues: CASSSGTSDPDTQYF. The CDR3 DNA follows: TGTGCCAGCAGCTCCGGGACTAGCGACCCAGATACGCAGTATTTT.

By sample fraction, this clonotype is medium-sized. The CDR3 reads CASSLATGASYEQYF. The CDR3 DNA is TGTGCCAGCAGCTTAGCGACGGGGGCCTCCTACGAGCAGTACTTC. The chain uses TRBV7-6 and TRBJ2-7; the D call may be TRBD1 or TRBD2 (6 bases each). V was pared by 0 bases and J by 0 bases, with 9 bases between. The CDR3 extends over 15 amino acids. Germline CDR1 SGHVS, CDR2 FNYEAQ.

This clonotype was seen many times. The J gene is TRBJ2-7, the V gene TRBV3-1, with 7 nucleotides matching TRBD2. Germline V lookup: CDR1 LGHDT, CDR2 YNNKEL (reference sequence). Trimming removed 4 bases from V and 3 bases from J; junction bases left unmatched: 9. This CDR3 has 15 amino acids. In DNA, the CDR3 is TGTGCCAGCAGCCCGCGATCCCTAGCGGACTACGAGCAGTACTTC. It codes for CASSPRSLADYEQYF.

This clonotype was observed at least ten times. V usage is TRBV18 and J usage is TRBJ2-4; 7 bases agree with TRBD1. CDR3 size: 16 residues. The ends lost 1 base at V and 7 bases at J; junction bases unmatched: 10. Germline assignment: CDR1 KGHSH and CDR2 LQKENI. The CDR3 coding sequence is TGTGCCAGCTCACCACTGACGCAACAGGGGAGTAACATTCAGTACTTC. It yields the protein CASSPLTQQGSNIQYF.

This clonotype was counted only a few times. The CDR3 loop is CASSSTPTGLREKLFF. DNA for the CDR3: TGTGCCAGCAGCTCCACCCCAACAGGGCTTCGTGAAAAACTGTTTTTT. The V call is TRBV7-9, the J call TRBJ1-4; tentatively, D is TRBD1 (6 bases). There are 16 residues in the CDR3. The V end was cut by 4 bases, the J end by 7 bases, with 19 bases between. Germline V CDR1 and CDR2: SEHNR, FQNEAQ (reference sequence).

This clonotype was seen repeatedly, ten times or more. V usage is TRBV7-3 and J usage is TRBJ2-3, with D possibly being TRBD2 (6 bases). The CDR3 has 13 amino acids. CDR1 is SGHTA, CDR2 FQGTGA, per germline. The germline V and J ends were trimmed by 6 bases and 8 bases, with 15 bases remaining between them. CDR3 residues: CASSPSGLGTQYF. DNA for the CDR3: TGTGCCAGCAGTCCAAGCGGGTTGGGTACGCAGTATTTT.